The 20 T cell receptor beta chains given below trace back to one sample, sequenced in a study of tumor-infiltrating lymphocytes in primary liver carcinoma. TCR beta cDNA was reverse-transcribed from roughly 520 ng of total RNA. The reaction used a constant-region primer and ProtoScript II reverse transcriptase. Investigators got TCR beta libraries out of three nested multiplex PCR rounds, done with slightly modified ARM-PCR. The first two PCR rounds used TRBV1-TRBV30 forward primers with a C-beta reverse primer, 10 cycles each. TCRdb recomputed calls from the multiplex PCR reads with MiXCR, one row per CDR3 protein. The table lists about 180,000 distinct CDR3 sequences, around 60% of them singletons. They got blood RNA out of unsorted whole blood and also pulled out germline DNA. The specimen sequenced was peripheral blood. These receptors were taken from a man in his forties or fifties with primary liver carcinoma and hepatitis B virus infection.

This clonotype occurred a few times. This chain connects TRBV28 to TRBJ2-2; D is perhaps TRBD2 (6 bases). The CDR3 runs to 14 residues. Trimming removed 11 bases from V and 0 bases from J, with 13 bases in between. Germline V gene sequence: CDR1 MDHEN, CDR2 SYDVKM. The CDR3 is CAGGKLSNTGELFF. DNA for the CDR3: TGTGCCGGGGGGAAGCTATCGAACACCGGGGAGCTGTTTTTT.

The V gene is TRBV12-3 or TRBV12-4, the J gene TRBJ2-7, with 14 positions matching TRBD2. This CDR3 has 14 residues. V trimming: 6 bases; J trimming: 12 bases; junction bases outside the gene matches: 10. CDR3 amino acids: CASSHLGTSGRSYF. In DNA, the CDR3 is TGTGCCAGCAGCCACCTTGGGACTAGCGGGAGATCGTACTTC.

Turning to this clonotype: It is likely a read error, because the conserved phenylalanine at the end of the CDR3 is missing. The chain couples TRBV11-2 to TRBJ2-4, with 7 bases that match TRBD1. CDR1 and CDR2 from the germline V gene are SGHAT and FQNNGV. Trimming took 5 bases from V and 5 from J; bases not matched to a gene: 6. This CDR3 comprises 14 residues. The CDR3 bases are TGTGCCAGCAGCCGGGACAGCCTTGAAAACATTCAGTACCTC. It codes for CASSRDSLENIQYL.

As to this clonotype: Relative to the germline gene, one junction end is altered; a read error may explain this. V is TRBV11-2 and J is TRBJ1-2; D call uncertain. The CDR3 extends over 14 amino acids. Germline assignment: CDR1 SGHAT and CDR2 FQNNGV. In DNA form, the CDR3 reads TGTGTCAGCAGCTTAGACTTGGGAGTGGGTGCCTACACCTTC. Amino acids: CVSSLDLGVGAYTF.

This CDR3 reads CASNSARPSSDQYF. As DNA, the CDR3 is TGTGCCAGCAACTCGGCTCGGCCCTCCTCCGATCAGTACTTC. The gene calls are TRBV11-2 and TRBJ2-4; D gene ambiguous. Trimming pared 7 bases from V and 12 bases from J, leaving 22 bases between. The germline gives CDR1 SGHAT, CDR2 FQNNGV. The CDR3 has 14 residues. The full variable domain, its missing parts supplied by reference TRBV11-2 and TRBJ2-4, is EAGVAQSPRYKIIEKRQSVAFWCNPISGHATLYWYQQILGQGPKLLIQFQNNGVVDDSQLPKDRFSAERLKGVDSTLKIQPAKLEDSAVYLCASNSARPSSDQYFGAGTRLSVL.

CDR3 region: CASSDSGGLSGANVLTF. The CDR3 DNA is TGTGCCAGCAGTGACAGCGGGGGCCTCTCTGGGGCCAACGTCCTGACTTTC. This chain links TRBV6-4 with TRBJ2-6; the match to TRBD2 covers 8 bases. This CDR3 comprises 17 residues. CDR1 and CDR2 (germline): MRHNA, SNTAGT. V gave up 2 bases and J gave up 0 bases; unmatched junction bases: 3.

The chain is built from TRBV6-1 and TRBJ1-1, with 10 bases matching TRBD1. Germline loops: CDR1 MNHNS, CDR2 SASEGT. V gave up 9 bases and J gave up 3 bases; unmatched junction bases: 10. This CDR3 region has 15 residues. Here the CDR3 reads CARSLAGTGDTEAFF. CDR3 nucleotide sequence: TGTGCCAGGAGTTTAGCCGGGACAGGGGACACTGAAGCTTTCTTT.

The chain combines TRBV6-6 with TRBJ2-7, with D possibly being TRBD1 (5 bases). Germline V CDR1 and CDR2: MNHNY, SVGAGI (reference sequence). The CDR3 has 14 residues. V lost 5 bases, J lost 3 bases, and 14 bases lay in between. CDR3 region: CASSRSGQSYEQYF. As DNA, the CDR3 is TGTGCCAGCAGTAGGTCAGGGCAAAGCTACGAGCAGTACTTC.

A single count supports this clonotype. A much larger clone differs by one base, so this may be a read error. The chain carries TRBV11-2 and TRBJ2-3, with D unclear. The DNA end lines up better with TRBJ1-5; the J call may be wrong. The CDR3 is made up of 16 amino acids. The germline CDR1 and CDR2 sequences are SGHAT and FQNNGV. The CDR3 coding sequence is TGTGCCAGCAGCTTTGGGGTAGCGACAAGCACAGATACGCAGCATTTT. Its protein is CASSFGVATSTDTQHF.

On this clonotype itself: This clone may be a read error of a much larger clone one base away. V and J are TRBV4-1 and TRBJ2-2, with D tentatively TRBD2 (6 bases). This CDR3 has 15 amino acids. Germline CDR1 is MGHRA and CDR2 is YSYEKL. CDR3 sequence (DNA): TGCGCCAGCATCCAAGATCACGGGGGAACCGGGGAGCTGTTTTTT. This codes for CASIQDHGGTGELFF.

The gene calls are TRBV5-1 and TRBJ2-1; 11 bases agree with TRBD2. This CDR3 region has 15 residues. Trimming took 2 bases from V and 3 from J; bases not matched to a gene: 1. Germline-derived CDR1 and CDR2 are SGHRS and YFSETQ. The CDR3 nucleotides read TGCGCCAGCAGCTTTAGCGGGAGGGTCTACAATGAGCAGTTCTTC. Amino acids: CASSFSGRVYNEQFF.

V usage is TRBV5-6 and J usage is TRBJ1-4; no definite D call. This CDR3 has 15 residues. V lost 4 bases and J lost 1, with 11 bases in between. The V gene's germline CDR1 is SGHDT and CDR2 YYEEEE. The CDR3 DNA reads as TGTGCCAGCAGCCCGAGGTGGGGAACTAATGAAAAACTGTTTTTT. Protein product: CASSPRWGTNEKLFF.

The chain employs TRBV12-3 or TRBV12-4 and TRBJ2-3; unclear D gene. Trimming pared 6 bases from V and 4 bases from J, leaving 17 bases between. The CDR3 is made up of 15 amino acids. CDR3 DNA: TGTGCCAGCAGCCAAGACCTCCCTGGGCCAGATACGCAGTATTTT. This encodes CASSQDLPGPDTQYF.

The sample holds a few counts of this clonotype. This could be a read error, since a much larger clone is one nucleotide away. The chain is built from TRBV11-2 and TRBJ1-1; a possible D gene is TRBD1 (6 bases). Trimming shortened V by 1 base and J by 0 bases, and 15 bases separated the two germline ends. CDR1 and CDR2 from the germline V gene are SGHAT and FQNNGV. The CDR3 covers 17 residues. The DNA for the CDR3 is TGTGCCAGCAGCTTAGTCAGGGGCCGCCTTATGAACACTGAAGCTTTCTTT. Its translation is CASSLVRGRLMNTEAFF.

Details on this clonotype: The germline gene is not matched at one end of the junction; a read error may be the cause. The DNA for the CDR3 is TGTGTCAGTAGCTTTAGAGACTCGGAGCGGTACTTC. Encoded protein: CVSSFRDSERYF. The chain has TRBV11-1 and TRBJ2-7; D is unresolved. CDR1 is SGHAT, CDR2 FQDESV, per germline (reference sequence). CDR3 length equals 12 residues.

With respect to this clonotype: A much larger clone lies a single base off, so this may be a read error. This chain connects TRBV11-2 to TRBJ2-3, with TRBD2 as a possible D gene (6 bases). The V end lost 5 bases, the J end lost 0 bases, and 18 bases lay between the germline ends. The CDR3 totals 17 residues. Germline CDR1 is SGHAT and CDR2 is FQNNGV. Here the CDR3 reads CASSPGGLPTSTDTQYF. For the CDR3, the DNA is TGTGCCAGCAGCCCTGGAGGACTACCTACTAGCACAGATACGCAGTATTTT.

Points on this clonotype: One end of the junction fails to match germline, which may point to a read error. The rearrangement uses TRBV5-4 and TRBJ2-1; a weak D match, TRBD2 (6 bases). CDR3 length: 16 residues. The germline CDR1 and CDR2 sequences are SGHNT and YYREEE (reference sequence). The CDR3 reads CASSLPGGSSHNEQFF. The CDR3 bases are TGTGCCAGCAGCCTGCCCGGGGGAAGCTCCCACAATGAGCAGTTCTTC.

The rearrangement uses TRBV12-3 or TRBV12-4 and TRBJ2-2, with D hard to call. The length of the CDR3 is 13 residues. Trimming cost V 6 bases and J 1 base, with 6 bases left between them. CDR3: CASRAQNTGELFF. The CDR3 DNA reads as TGTGCCAGCAGGGCACAGAACACCGGGGAGCTGTTTTTT.

Of note for this clonotype: The CDR3 does not end in the conserved phenylalanine or tryptophan, so this is likely a read error. The chain couples TRBV7-2 to TRBJ2-2; D not resolved. Trimming cost V 5 bases and J 0 bases, with 10 bases left between them. The CDR3 extends over 15 amino acids. Germline-derived CDR1 and CDR2 are SGHTA and FQGNSA. The CDR3 DNA reads TGTGCCAGCAGCCGTGGGAACTCGAACACCGGGGAGCTGTTTTCT. Translating it yields CASSRGNSNTGELFS.

This clonotype was seen ten or more times. The gene calls are TRBV29-1 and TRBJ2-3; TRBD1 matches 10 bases. The germline V gene has CDR1 SQVTM and CDR2 ANQGSEA. With 7 bases clipped from V and 3 bases from J, the junction kept 7 bases outside the gene matches. This CDR3 contains 14 residues. The CDR3 nucleotides are TGCAGCGCTTACCGGGACAGGGGAACAGATACGCAGTATTTT. Translating gives CSAYRDRGTDTQYF.